This TCR beta chain derives from a study of shared clonotypes between healthy human individuals. For the study at large: Each donor's CD8 memory used one plate, CD8 naive two, each CD4 subset three.

Points on this clone: Its antigen is not identified.

Study findings and constraints: The study generally estimated greater richness for naive than memory subsets.

Germline loops: CDR1 MDHEN, CDR2 SYDVKM. Trimming cost V 6 bases and J 2 bases, with 15 bases left between them. This CDR3 is built from 15 residues. Naive CD8 cells were CD45RO-negative, positively selected for CCR7, excluding terminally differentiated effector memory CD45RA+ cells. The repertoire was sequenced with immunoSEQ multiplex PCR; TCRdb's copy has only in-frame clones and lacks some. The data contain roughly 810,000 clones, about 96% of them singletons. Sequencing was done on a sample of naive CD8+ T cells sorted from blood. This chain joins TRBV28 and TRBJ2-3; no reliable D call. The TCR sequence derives from a man aged 25-45 years in good health. The chain's CDR3 is CASSAWGKDTDTQYF. The CDR3 coding sequence is TGTGCCAGCAGCGCTTGGGGTAAAGACACAGATACGCAGTATTTT.